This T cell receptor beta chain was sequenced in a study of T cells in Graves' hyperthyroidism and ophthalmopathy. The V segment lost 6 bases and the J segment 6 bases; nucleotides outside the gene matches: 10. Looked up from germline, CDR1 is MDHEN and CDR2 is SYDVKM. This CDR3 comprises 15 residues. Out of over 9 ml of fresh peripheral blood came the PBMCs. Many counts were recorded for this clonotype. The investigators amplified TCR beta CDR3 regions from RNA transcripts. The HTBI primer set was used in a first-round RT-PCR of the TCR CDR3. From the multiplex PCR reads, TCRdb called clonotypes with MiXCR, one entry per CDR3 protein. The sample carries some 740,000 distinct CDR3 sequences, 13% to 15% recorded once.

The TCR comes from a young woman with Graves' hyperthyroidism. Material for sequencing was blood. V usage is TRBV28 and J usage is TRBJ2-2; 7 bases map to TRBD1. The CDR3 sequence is CASRLVQGVAGELFF. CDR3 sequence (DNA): TGTGCCAGCAGGCTGGTCCAGGGGGTGGCCGGGGAGCTGTTTTTT.